This T cell receptor beta chain is drawn from a study of T cells in Graves' hyperthyroidism and ophthalmopathy. RNA transcripts served as the template for amplifying TCR beta CDR3 regions. The TCR CDR3 was amplified in a first-round RT-PCR using the HTBI primer set. TCRdb re-derived calls from the multiplex PCR reads in MiXCR, one entry per CDR3 protein. The repertoire holds around 620,000 distinct CDR3 sequences, with around 14% as singletons. This clonotype was detected many times. This CDR3 has 14 residues. Germline-derived CDR1 and CDR2 are LGHNA and YSLEER. V shed 4 bases, J shed 9 bases, and the junction held 8 bases outside the gene matches.

This sequence originates from a woman between 18 and 30 years old with Graves' ophthalmopathy. The V call is TRBV4-3, the J call TRBJ2-7, with 11 nucleotides matching TRBD2. The sample taken for sequencing was blood. The CDR3 reads CASSLETSGMVQYF. The CDR3 coding sequence is TGCGCCAGCAGCCTCGAGACTAGCGGGATGGTGCAGTACTTC.